This T cell receptor (beta chain) derives from a study of blood T cell repertoires in COVID-19. TCRdb's copy holds only in-frame clones and misses some; the assay was immunoSEQ multiplex PCR. In the table there are approximately 300,000 clones, around 90% of which are singletons. Recovered status applied to Cohort 3 donors who had two consecutive negative PCRs. It also applied to those with clearance or with symptom resolution. This clone was seen ten or more times. The junction had 8 bases not matched to a gene; V was cut back by 5 bases and J by 1 base. Germline CDR1 is LNHDA and CDR2 is SQIVND (reference sequence). The CDR3 has 16 amino acids.

Material for sequencing was PBMCs or T cells enriched from blood (not recorded which). The sequence was obtained from a woman aged 25 to 39 who had recovered from COVID-19. The chain has TRBV19 and TRBJ1-2; 9 positions agree with TRBD1. CDR3 amino acids: CASSVQGATINYGYTF. The CDR3 nucleotides read TGTGCCAGTAGTGTACAGGGGGCTACAATTAACTATGGCTACACCTTC.